This TCR beta chain was recorded in a study of CD8 T cells in Susac syndrome. The CDR3 loop spans 13 amino acids. With 7 bases removed from V and 0 bases from J, the gap between germline ends came to 9 bases. Germline CDR1 reads PRHDT; CDR2 reads FYEKMQ (reference sequence). An input of about 0.5 to 1 ug of RNA was subjected to reverse transcription using random hexamers. MiXCR was run by TCRdb on the immunoSEQ multiplex PCR reads, yielding one entry per CDR3 protein. The sample contains about 90,000 distinct CDR3 sequences, roughly 91% of which appear only once. The sequence derives from a human donor in good health. J is TRBJ1-1 and V is TRBV13, with D possibly matching TRBD1 (5 bases). The sample taken for sequencing was CD8+ T cells from PBMCs. The CDR3 reads CASTGGLNTEAFF. CDR3 in DNA: TGTGCCAGCACCGGGGGACTGAACACTGAAGCTTTCTTT.